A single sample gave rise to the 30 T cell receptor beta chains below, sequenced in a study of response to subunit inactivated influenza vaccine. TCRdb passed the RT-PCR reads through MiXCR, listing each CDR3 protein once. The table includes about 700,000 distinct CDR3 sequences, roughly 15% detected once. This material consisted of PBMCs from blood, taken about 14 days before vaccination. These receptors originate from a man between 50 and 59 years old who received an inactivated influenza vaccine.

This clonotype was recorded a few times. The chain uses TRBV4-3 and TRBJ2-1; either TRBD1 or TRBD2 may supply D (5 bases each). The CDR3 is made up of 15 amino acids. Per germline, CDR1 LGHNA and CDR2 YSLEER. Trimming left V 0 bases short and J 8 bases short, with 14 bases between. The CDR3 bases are TGCGCCAGCAGCCAAGATATGAGGGGCACGGATGAGCAGTTCTTC. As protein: CASSQDMRGTDEQFF.

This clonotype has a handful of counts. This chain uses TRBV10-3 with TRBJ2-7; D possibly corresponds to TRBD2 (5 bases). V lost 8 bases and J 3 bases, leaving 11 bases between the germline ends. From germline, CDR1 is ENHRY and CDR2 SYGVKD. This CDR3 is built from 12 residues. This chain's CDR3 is CAIYDRGYEQYF. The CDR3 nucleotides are TGTGCCATCTATGACCGGGGCTACGAGCAGTACTTC.

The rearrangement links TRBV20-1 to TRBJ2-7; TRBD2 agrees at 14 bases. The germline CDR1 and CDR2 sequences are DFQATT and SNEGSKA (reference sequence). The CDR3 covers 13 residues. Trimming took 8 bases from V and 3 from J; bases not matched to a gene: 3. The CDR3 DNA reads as TGCAGTCCGGGACTAGCGGGGGTCTACGAGCAGTACTTC. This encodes CSPGLAGVYEQYF.

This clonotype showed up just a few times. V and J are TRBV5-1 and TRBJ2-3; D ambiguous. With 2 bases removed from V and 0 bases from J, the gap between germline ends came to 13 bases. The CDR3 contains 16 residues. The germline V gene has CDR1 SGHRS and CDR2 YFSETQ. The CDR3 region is CASSFLLTPSTDTQYF. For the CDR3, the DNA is TGCGCCAGCAGCTTCCTCTTAACGCCTAGCACAGATACGCAGTATTTT.

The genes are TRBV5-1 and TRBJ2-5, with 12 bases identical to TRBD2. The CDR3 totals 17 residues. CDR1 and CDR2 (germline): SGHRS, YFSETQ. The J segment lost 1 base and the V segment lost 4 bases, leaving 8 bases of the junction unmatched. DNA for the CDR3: TGCGCCAGCAGCGTAGGGGTACTAGCGGGGGGCCAAGAGACCCAGTACTTC. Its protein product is CASSVGVLAGGQETQYF.

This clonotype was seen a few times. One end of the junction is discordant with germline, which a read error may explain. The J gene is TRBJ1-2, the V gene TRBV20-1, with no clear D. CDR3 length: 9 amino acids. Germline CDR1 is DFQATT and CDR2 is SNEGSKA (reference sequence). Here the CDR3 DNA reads TGCAGTGCTAACAATGGCTACACCTTC. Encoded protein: CSANNGYTF.

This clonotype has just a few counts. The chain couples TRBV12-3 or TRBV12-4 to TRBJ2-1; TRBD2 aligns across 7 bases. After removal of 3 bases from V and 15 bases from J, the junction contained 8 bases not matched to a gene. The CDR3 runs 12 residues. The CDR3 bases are TGTGCCAGCAGTTTGGGGGGGGTCCTAGTGTTCTTC. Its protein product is CASSLGGVLVFF.

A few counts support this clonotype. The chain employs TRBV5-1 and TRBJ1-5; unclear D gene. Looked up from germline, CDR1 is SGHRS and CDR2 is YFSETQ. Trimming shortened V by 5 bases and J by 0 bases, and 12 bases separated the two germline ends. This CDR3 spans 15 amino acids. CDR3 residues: CASRPDGYSNQPQHF. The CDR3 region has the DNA TGCGCCAGCAGACCTGACGGATATAGCAATCAGCCCCAGCATTTT.

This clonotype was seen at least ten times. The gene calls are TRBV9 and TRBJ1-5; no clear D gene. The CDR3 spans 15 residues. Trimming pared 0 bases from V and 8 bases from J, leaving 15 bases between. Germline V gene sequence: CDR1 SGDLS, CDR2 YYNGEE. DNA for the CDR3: TGTGCCAGCAGCGTAGACGCGGGGTTGAGGGAGCCCCAGCATTTT. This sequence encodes CASSVDAGLREPQHF.

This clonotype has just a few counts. The CDR3 coding sequence is TGCAGTCCCTGGGGGCCGCTCTCTGCCGGAAACACCATATATTTT. It is translated as CSPWGPLSAGNTIYF. This sequence joins TRBV20-1 and TRBJ1-3; D may be TRBD1 (6 bases). The V end lost 8 bases, the J end lost 4 bases, and 21 bases lay between the germline ends. The V gene's germline CDR1 is DFQATT and CDR2 SNEGSKA (reference sequence). This CDR3 comprises 15 residues.

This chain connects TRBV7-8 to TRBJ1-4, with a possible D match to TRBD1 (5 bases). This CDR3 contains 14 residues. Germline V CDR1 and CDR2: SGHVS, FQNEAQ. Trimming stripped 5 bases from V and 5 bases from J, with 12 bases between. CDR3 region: CASSRNTGNEKLFF. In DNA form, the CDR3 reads TGTGCCAGCAGCCGTAATACAGGAAATGAAAAACTGTTTTTT.

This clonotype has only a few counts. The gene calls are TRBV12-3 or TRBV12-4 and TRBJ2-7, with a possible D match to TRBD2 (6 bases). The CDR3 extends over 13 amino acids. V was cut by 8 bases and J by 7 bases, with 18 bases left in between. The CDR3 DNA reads TGTGCCAGCGGTCCTTGGGGGGATCATGAGCAGTACTTC. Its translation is CASGPWGDHEQYF.

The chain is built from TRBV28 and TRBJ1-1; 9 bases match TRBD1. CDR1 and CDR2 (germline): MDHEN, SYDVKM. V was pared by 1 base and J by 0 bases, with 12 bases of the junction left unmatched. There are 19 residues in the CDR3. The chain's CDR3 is CASSLFGTGRKYMNTEAFF. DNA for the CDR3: TGTGCCAGCAGTTTATTCGGGACAGGGAGGAAATACATGAACACTGAAGCTTTCTTT.

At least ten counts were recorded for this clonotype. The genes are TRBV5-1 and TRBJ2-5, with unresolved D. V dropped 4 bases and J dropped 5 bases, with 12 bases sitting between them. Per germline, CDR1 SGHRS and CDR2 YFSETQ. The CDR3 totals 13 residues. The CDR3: CASSPGRVETQYF. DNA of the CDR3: TGCGCCAGCAGCCCAGGAAGAGTGGAGACCCAGTACTTC.

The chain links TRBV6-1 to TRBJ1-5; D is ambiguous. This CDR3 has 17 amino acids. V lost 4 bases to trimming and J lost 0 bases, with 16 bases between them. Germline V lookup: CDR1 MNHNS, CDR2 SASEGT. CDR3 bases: TGTGCCAGCAGTGTTCTCCCCCGACTCAATAGCAATCAGCCCCAGCATTTT. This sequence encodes CASSVLPRLNSNQPQHF.

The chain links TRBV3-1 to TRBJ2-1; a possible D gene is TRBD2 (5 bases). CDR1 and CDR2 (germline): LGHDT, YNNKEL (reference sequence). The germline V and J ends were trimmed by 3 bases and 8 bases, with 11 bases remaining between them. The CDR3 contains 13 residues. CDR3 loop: CASSQTWEHEQFF. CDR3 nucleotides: TGTGCCAGCAGCCAGACCTGGGAGCATGAGCAGTTCTTC.

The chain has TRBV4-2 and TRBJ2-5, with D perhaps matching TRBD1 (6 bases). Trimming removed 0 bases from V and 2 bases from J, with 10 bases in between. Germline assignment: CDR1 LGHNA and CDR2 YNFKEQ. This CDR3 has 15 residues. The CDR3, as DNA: TGTGCCAGCAGCCAAGATACAGGGAAGCAAGAGACCCAGTACTTC. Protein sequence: CASSQDTGKQETQYF.

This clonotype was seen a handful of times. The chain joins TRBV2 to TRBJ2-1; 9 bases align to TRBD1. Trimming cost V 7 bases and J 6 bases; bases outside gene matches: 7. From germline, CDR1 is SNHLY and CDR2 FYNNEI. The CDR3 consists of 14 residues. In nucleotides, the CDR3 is TGTGCCAGCACCGGGACAGGGCGGGGCAATGAGCAGTTCTTC. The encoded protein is CASTGTGRGNEQFF.

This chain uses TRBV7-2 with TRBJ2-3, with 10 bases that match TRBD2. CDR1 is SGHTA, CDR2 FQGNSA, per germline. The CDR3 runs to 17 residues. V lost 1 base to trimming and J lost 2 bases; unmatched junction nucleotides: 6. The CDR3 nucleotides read TGTGCCAGCAGCTTAGGAGTAGCGGGGGGTACCACAGATACGCAGTATTTT. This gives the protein CASSLGVAGGTTDTQYF.

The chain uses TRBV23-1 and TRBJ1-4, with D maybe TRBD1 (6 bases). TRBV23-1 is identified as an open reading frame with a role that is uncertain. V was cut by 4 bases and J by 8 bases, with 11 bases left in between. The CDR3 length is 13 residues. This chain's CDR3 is CASSRQGWEKLFF. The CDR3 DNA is TGCGCCAGCAGTCGTCAGGGGTGGGAAAAACTGTTTTTT.

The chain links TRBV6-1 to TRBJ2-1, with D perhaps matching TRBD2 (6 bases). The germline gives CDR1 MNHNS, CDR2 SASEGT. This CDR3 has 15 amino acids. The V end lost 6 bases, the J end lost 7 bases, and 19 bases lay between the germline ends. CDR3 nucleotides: TGTGCCAGCAGATTTGGACGGATACGGGGGAATGAGCAGTTCTTC. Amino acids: CASRFGRIRGNEQFF.

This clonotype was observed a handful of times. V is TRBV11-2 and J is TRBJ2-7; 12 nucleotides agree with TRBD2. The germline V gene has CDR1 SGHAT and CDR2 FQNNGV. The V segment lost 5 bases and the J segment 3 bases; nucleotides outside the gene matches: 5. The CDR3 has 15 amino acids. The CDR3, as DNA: TGTGCCAGCAGCCCCTGGACTAGCGGGGACTACGAGCAGTACTTC. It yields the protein CASSPWTSGDYEQYF.

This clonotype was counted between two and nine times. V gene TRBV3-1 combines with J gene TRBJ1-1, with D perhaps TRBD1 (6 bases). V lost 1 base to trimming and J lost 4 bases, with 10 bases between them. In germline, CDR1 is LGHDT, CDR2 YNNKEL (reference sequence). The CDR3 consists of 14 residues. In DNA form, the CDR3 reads TGTGCCAGCAGCCAAGCAGGGGTGGGCACTGAAGCTTTCTTT. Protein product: CASSQAGVGTEAFF. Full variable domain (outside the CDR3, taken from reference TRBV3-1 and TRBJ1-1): DTAVSQTPKYLVTQMGNDKSIKCEQNLGHDTMYWYKQDSKKFLKIMFSYNNKELIINETVPNRFSPKSPDKAHLNLHINSLELGDSAVYFCASSQAGVGTEAFFGQGTRLTVV.

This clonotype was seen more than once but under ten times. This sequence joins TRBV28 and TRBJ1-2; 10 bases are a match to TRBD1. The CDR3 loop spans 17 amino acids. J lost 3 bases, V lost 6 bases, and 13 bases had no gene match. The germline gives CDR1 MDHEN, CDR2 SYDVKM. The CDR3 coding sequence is TGTGCCAGCAGCTCCCCTGGTTGGGACAGGGGTTACTATGGCTACACCTTC. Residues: CASSSPGWDRGYYGYTF.

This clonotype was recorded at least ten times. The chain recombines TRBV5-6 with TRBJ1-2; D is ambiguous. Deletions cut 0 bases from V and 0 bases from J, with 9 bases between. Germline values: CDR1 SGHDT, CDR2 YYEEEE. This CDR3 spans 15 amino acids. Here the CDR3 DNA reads TGTGCCAGCAGCTTGGGACGTAGAGCTAACTATGGCTACACCTTC. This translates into CASSLGRRANYGYTF. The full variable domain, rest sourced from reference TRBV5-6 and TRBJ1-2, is DAGVTQSPTHLIKTRGQQVTLRCSPKSGHDTVSWYQQALGQGPQFIFQYYEEEERQRGNFPDRFSGHQFPNYSSELNVNALLLGDSALYLCASSLGRRANYGYTFGSGTRLTVV.

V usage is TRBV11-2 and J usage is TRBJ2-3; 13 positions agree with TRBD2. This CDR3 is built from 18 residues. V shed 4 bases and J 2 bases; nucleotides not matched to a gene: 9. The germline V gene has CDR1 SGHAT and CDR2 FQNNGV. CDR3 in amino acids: CASSSHRTSGGYTDTQYF. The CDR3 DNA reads TGTGCCAGCAGCTCCCACCGGACTAGCGGGGGCTACACAGATACGCAGTATTTT. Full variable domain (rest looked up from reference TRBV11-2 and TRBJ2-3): EAGVAQSPRYKIIEKRQSVAFWCNPISGHATLYWYQQILGQGPKLLIQFQNNGVVDDSQLPKDRFSAERLKGVDSTLKIQPAKLEDSAVYLCASSSHRTSGGYTDTQYFGPGTRLTVL.

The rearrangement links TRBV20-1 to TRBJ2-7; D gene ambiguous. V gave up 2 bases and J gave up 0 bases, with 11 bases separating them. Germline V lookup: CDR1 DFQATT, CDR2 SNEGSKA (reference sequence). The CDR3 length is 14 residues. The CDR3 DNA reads TGCAGTGCTAGATCTTACCTGGCCTCCTACGAGCAGTACTTC. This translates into CSARSYLASYEQYF.

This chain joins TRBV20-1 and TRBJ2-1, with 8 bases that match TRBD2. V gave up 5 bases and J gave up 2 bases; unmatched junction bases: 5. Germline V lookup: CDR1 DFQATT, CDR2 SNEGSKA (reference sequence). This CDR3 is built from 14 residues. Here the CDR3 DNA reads TGCAGTGCTGGTAGCGGGAAGGCCTACAATGAGCAGTTCTTC. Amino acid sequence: CSAGSGKAYNEQFF.

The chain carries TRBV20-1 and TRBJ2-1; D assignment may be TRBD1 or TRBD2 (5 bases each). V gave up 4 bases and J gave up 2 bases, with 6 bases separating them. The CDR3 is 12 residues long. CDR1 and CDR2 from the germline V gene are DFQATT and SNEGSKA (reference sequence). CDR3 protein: CSAMGAYNEQFF. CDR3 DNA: TGCAGTGCTATGGGGGCCTACAATGAGCAGTTCTTC.

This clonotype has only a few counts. CDR3 nucleotides: TGTGCCAGCAGCTTCTGGGGAATAAAAGAGACCCAGTACTTC. Amino acids: CASSFWGIKETQYF. The rearrangement links TRBV5-4 to TRBJ2-5; D unresolved. Trimming removed 2 bases at V and 3 bases at J, with 11 bases between. The CDR3 has 14 amino acids. Germline CDR1 SGHNT, CDR2 YYREEE (reference sequence).